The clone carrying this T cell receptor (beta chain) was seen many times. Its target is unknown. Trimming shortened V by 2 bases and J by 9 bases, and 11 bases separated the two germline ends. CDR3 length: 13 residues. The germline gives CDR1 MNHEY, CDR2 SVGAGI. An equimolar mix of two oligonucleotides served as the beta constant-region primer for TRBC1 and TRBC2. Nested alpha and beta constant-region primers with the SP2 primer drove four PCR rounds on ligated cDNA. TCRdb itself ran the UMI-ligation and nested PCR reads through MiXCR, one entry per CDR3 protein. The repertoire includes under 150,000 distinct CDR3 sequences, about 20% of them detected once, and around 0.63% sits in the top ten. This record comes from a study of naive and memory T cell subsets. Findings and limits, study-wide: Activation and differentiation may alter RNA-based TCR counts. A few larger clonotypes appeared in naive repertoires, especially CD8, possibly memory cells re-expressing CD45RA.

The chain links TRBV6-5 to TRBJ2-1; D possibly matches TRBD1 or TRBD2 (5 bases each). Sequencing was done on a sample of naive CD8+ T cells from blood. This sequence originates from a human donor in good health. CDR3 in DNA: TGTGCCAGCAGTTACGGGGGAGCGATTGAGCAGTTCTTC. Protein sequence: CASSYGGAIEQFF.